This T cell receptor (beta chain) appears in the sequencing data of a study of beta chain features in type 1 diabetes. TCRB transcripts that were expressed got sequenced, as all of the isolated RNA had been reverse transcribed. Clones were sequenced by immunoSEQ multiplex PCR, and TCRdb holds only the in-frame ones, with some missing. The data show around 300,000 clones, 8% seen once. The CDR3 has 15 residues. The germline V gene encodes CDR1 LNHDA and CDR2 SQIVND (reference sequence). Trimming took off 2 bases at V and 8 bases at J, with 18 bases between the two ends. The receptor's source is a woman aged 18-35 years in good health. The sample taken for sequencing was central memory CD4+ T cells from blood. J is TRBJ1-2 and V is TRBV19, with D perhaps TRBD1 (5 bases). DNA for the CDR3: TGTGCCAGTAGTATAATCGAATCAGGGCTCGGCGGCTACACCTTC. Protein sequence: CASSIIESGLGGYTF.